Reported below is one T cell receptor (beta chain). Its antigen is as yet unknown. The length of the CDR3 is 13 residues. The germline V and J ends were trimmed by 1 base and 5 bases, with 8 bases remaining between them. Germline V gene data show CDR1 as SEHNR and CDR2 as FQNEAQ (reference sequence). The sample comes from a study of T cell therapy after organ transplantation. Study details: Responders numbered eight and nonresponders two among 10 or so patients.

Study-wide findings and caveats: CD8 clonality fold change after therapy inversely tracked pretherapy clonality. In nonresponders, reduced coverage from low CD8+ yield may limit detected expansions.

Sequencing used immunoSEQ multiplex PCR; TCRdb keeps in-frame clones, though not all of them. The sample carries some 2,100 clones, less than 95% recorded once. This sequence originates from a human patient who had received a solid organ transplant and had CMV disease. The source was CD8+ T cells from blood, collected before autologous CMV-specific T cell therapy. The chain uses TRBV7-9 and TRBJ1-1, with D unclear. CDR3 bases: TGTGCCAGCAGCTTAGGAGGTCCGACTGAAGCTTTCTTT. Translation: CASSLGGPTEAFF.